The 13 T cell receptor beta chains given below trace back to one sample, sequenced in a study of blood T cell repertoires in COVID-19. Only in-frame clones appear in the TCRdb table, and some are missing; sequencing was by immunoSEQ multiplex PCR. The sample lists roughly 230,000 clones, 80% to 90% occurring once. The sequencing input was peripheral blood. These receptor sequences come from a man in his fifties with acute or convalescent COVID-19.

The V gene is TRBV11-3, the J gene TRBJ2-5, with a tentative D call TRBD2 (6 bases). V lost 10 bases and J lost 1, with 16 bases in between. The germline V gene has CDR1 SGHNT and CDR2 YENEEA. The CDR3 loop spans 14 amino acids. The CDR3 region has the DNA TGTGCCACCCGGGGTGGGGAGGCCCAAGAGACCCAGTACTTC. Amino acid sequence: CATRGGEAQETQYF.

The V gene is TRBV4-1, the J gene TRBJ2-1, with 7 bases matching TRBD2. The junction had 9 bases not matched to a gene; V was cut back by 3 bases and J by 4 bases. This CDR3 has 16 residues. From germline, CDR1 is MGHRA and CDR2 YSYEKL. The CDR3 DNA is TGCGCCAGCAGCCACACCGGGACTATGGTATACAATGAGCAGTTCTTC. Protein sequence: CASSHTGTMVYNEQFF.

V usage is TRBV19 and J usage is TRBJ2-1, with D perhaps matching TRBD2 (5 bases). In germline, CDR1 is LNHDA, CDR2 SQIVND (reference sequence). This CDR3 contains 12 residues. The V gene lost 6 bases and the J gene lost 4 bases, with 7 bases spanning the gap. In nucleotides, the CDR3 is TGTGCCAGTAGGAGCGGTTACAATGAGCAGTTCTTC. It encodes CASRSGYNEQFF.

The chain joins TRBV15 to TRBJ2-6; D gene ambiguous. Trimming took 1 base from V and 4 from J, leaving 5 bases between them. Germline V gene data show CDR1 as LNHNV and CDR2 as YYDKDF (reference sequence). The CDR3 loop spans 14 amino acids. The CDR3 is CATSRASGANVLTF. The CDR3 nucleotides are TGTGCCACCAGCAGAGCGTCGGGGGCCAACGTCCTGACTTTC.

V gene TRBV5-5 combines with J gene TRBJ2-2; 9 nucleotides align to TRBD2. The ends lost 4 bases at V and 3 bases at J; junction bases unmatched: 4. CDR3 length equals 15 residues. CDR1 is SGHKS, CDR2 YYEKEE, per germline (reference sequence). CDR3 nucleotide sequence: TGTGCCAGCAGCCGGACTAGCGAGTACACCGGGGAGCTGTTTTTT. Translation gives CASSRTSEYTGELFF.

The rearrangement links TRBV5-1 to TRBJ1-2; TRBD1 agrees at 8 bases. The CDR3 runs 14 residues. The germline V gene encodes CDR1 SGHRS and CDR2 YFSETQ. After removal of 4 bases from V and 5 bases from J, the junction contained 7 bases not matched to a gene. DNA of the CDR3: TGCGCCAGCAGCCAACCGGGACAGGTTTATGGCTACACCTTC. Translation gives CASSQPGQVYGYTF.

The rearrangement links TRBV9 to TRBJ2-1; D is unresolved. The CDR3 totals 12 residues. Germline V gives CDR1 SGDLS, CDR2 YYNGEE. V was pared by 4 bases and J by 7 bases, with 9 bases between. Here the CDR3 DNA reads TGTGCCAGCAGCCAACGAGAAAATGAGCAGTTCTTC. Translated, it gives CASSQRENEQFF. Filled out from reference TRBV9 and TRBJ2-1, the complete variable domain reads DSGVTQTPKHLITATGQRVTLRCSPRSGDLSVYWYQQSLDQGLQFLIQYYNGEERAKGNILERFSAQQFPDLHSELNLSSLELGDSALYFCASSQRENEQFFGPGTRLTVL.

The J gene is TRBJ2-7, the V gene TRBV30, with D possibly TRBD1 on 5 matching bases. The germline V gene encodes CDR1 GTSNPN and CDR2 SVGIG (reference sequence). The CDR3 extends over 13 amino acids. V was clipped by 7 bases and J by 0 bases, with 13 bases between them. The CDR3 coding sequence is TGTGCCTCATACAGGAAAGACTCCTACGAGCAGTACTTC. Amino acid sequence: CASYRKDSYEQYF.

There are a few counts of this clone. This chain uses TRBV9 with TRBJ1-2, with D hard to call. The CDR3 contains 17 residues. CDR1 is SGDLS, CDR2 YYNGEE, per germline. V lost 0 bases to trimming and J lost 3 bases, with 18 bases between them. The CDR3 region is CASSVDAALITDYGYTF. CDR3 DNA sequence: TGTGCCAGCAGCGTAGACGCGGCCTTAATCACGGACTATGGCTACACCTTC.

The V gene is TRBV9, the J gene TRBJ1-2; D not certain. Per the germline V gene, CDR1 is SGDLS and CDR2 is YYNGEE. CDR3 length: 13 residues. Trimming shortened V by 1 base and J by 6 bases, and 10 bases separated the two germline ends. The CDR3: CASSVQLENGYTF. CDR3 bases: TGTGCCAGCAGCGTACAGCTGGAGAATGGCTACACCTTC.

Written as DNA, the CDR3 is TGTGCCAGCAGTTATGGGCAGACTGAAGCTTTCTTT. It translates to CASSYGQTEAFF. The rearrangement uses TRBV6-2 or TRBV6-3 and TRBJ1-1; D gene ambiguous. CDR3 length equals 12 residues. The germline V gene encodes CDR1 MNHEY and CDR2 SVGEGT. Trimming removed 3 bases at V and 5 bases at J, with 7 bases between.

This clone occurred once. This chain uses TRBV5-1 with TRBJ2-1, with 12 bases identical to TRBD2. The J segment lost 1 base and the V segment lost 4 bases, leaving 9 bases of the junction unmatched. The V gene's germline CDR1 is SGHRS and CDR2 YFSETQ. The CDR3 totals 18 residues. Written as DNA, the CDR3 is TGCGCCAGCAGCCCGAGACTAGCGGGAGCAACTTCCTACAATGAGCAGTTCTTC. It encodes CASSPRLAGATSYNEQFF.

This chain connects TRBV6-1 to TRBJ1-2; 8 bases line up with TRBD1. The V and J ends lost 5 bases and 4 bases, in that order; junction bases with no gene match: 9. The CDR3 is 15 residues long. Germline V gene sequence: CDR1 MNHNS, CDR2 SASEGT. The CDR3 loop reads CASSPGQGTLYGYTF. CDR3 coding DNA: TGTGCCAGCAGTCCCGGACAGGGTACGCTCTATGGCTACACCTTC.